The present T cell receptor (beta chain) was sequenced within a study of immune characterization of retroperitoneal liposarcoma. This clonotype was seen more than once but under ten times. In TCRdb, the PCR reads were re-called with MiXCR into one record per CDR3 protein. The sample consists of some 4,200 distinct CDR3 sequences, roughly 35% of them appearing once. Germline values: CDR1 SGHTA, CDR2 FQGNSA. This CDR3 comprises 15 residues. Trimming took off 5 bases at V and 0 bases at J, with 11 bases between the two ends. The sequenced sample was tumor tissue. This rearrangement joins TRBV7-2 to TRBJ2-1; no definite D call. The receptor was isolated from a male donor with retroperitoneal liposarcoma. In nucleotides, the CDR3 is TGTGCCAGCAGCCTTAGCTGGAGCTCCTACAATGAGCAGTTCTTC. Translated, it gives CASSLSWSSYNEQFF.